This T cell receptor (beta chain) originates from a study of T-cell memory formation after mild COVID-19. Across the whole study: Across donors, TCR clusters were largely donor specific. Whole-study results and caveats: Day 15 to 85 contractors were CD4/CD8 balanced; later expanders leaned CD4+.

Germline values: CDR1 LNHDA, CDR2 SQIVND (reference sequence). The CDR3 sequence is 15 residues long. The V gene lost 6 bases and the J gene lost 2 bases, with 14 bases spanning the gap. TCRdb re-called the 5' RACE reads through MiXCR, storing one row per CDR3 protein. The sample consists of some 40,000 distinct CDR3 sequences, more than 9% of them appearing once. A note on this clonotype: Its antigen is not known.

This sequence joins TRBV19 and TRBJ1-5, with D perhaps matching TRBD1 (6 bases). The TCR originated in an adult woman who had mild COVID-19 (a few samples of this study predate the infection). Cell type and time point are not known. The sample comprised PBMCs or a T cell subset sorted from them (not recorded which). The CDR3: CASRSTWTGNQPQHF. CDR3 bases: TGTGCCAGTAGGAGCACCTGGACAGGCAATCAGCCCCAGCATTTT.